Following are 15 T cell receptor beta chains from one sample sequenced in a study of T cells of healthy individuals. Each CDR3 protein is one row after TCRdb ran MiXCR on the 5' RACE reads. The table lists about 96,000 distinct CDR3 sequences, roughly a sixth of them singletons. These receptor sequences come from a human donor in good health.

There are a few counts of this clonotype. The chain employs TRBV5-4 and TRBJ2-3, with 7 bases aligning to TRBD2. The germline CDR1 and CDR2 sequences are SGHNT and YYREEE (reference sequence). The CDR3 loop spans 15 amino acids. V gave up 0 bases and J gave up 6 bases; unmatched junction bases: 7. CDR3 in amino acids: CASSLEFGLGDTQYF. For the CDR3, the DNA is TGTGCCAGCAGCTTGGAATTTGGACTAGGGGATACGCAGTATTTT.

This clonotype turned up a few times. This rearrangement joins TRBV5-1 to TRBJ2-1; 8 bases map to TRBD1. Germline CDR1 and CDR2: SGHRS and YFSETQ. After removal of 3 bases from V and 2 bases from J, the junction contained 7 bases not matched to a gene. There are 16 residues in the CDR3. CDR3 residues: CASSSSGDRTYNEQFF. The DNA for the CDR3 is TGCGCCAGCAGCTCATCAGGGGACAGGACCTACAATGAGCAGTTCTTC.

This clonotype was observed a few times. This chain links TRBV20-1 with TRBJ1-1; D remains ambiguous. Germline V gene sequence: CDR1 DFQATT, CDR2 SNEGSKA (reference sequence). Trimming left V 6 bases short and J 6 bases short, with 11 bases between. This CDR3 is 11 amino acids long. The CDR3 is CSAPRGPEAFF. As DNA, the CDR3 is TGCAGTGCCCCTCGGGGTCCTGAAGCTTTCTTT.

This clonotype was seen a few times. J is TRBJ2-5 and V is TRBV6-5, with TRBD2 matching 8 bases. The germline gives CDR1 MNHEY, CDR2 SVGAGI. The CDR3 covers 17 residues. V lost 4 bases, J lost 6 bases, and 16 bases stayed unmatched. CDR3 protein: CASSLGSQAGLEKTQYF. In DNA form, the CDR3 reads TGTGCCAGCAGTTTGGGGTCTCAAGCGGGACTAGAGAAGACCCAGTACTTC.

V gene TRBV12-3 or TRBV12-4 combines with J gene TRBJ1-5, with D possibly matching TRBD1 (5 bases). The CDR3 spans 17 residues. V gave up 7 bases and J gave up 4 bases, with 23 bases separating them. Here the CDR3 DNA reads TGTGCCAGCAAAAGGTCAGGGTTTACCGGGGTTAATCAGCCCCAGCATTTT. Protein: CASKRSGFTGVNQPQHF.

The chain is built from TRBV20-1 and TRBJ1-1; 8 bases line up with TRBD1. CDR1 and CDR2 from the germline V gene are DFQATT and SNEGSKA (reference sequence). The CDR3 is 12 amino acids. The CDR3 loop is CRRTGLNTEAFF. The CDR3 bases are TGCAGGAGGACAGGGTTGAACACTGAAGCTTTCTTT.

The gene calls are TRBV2 and TRBJ1-4; 9 bases match TRBD1. The trim removed 8 bases at V and 8 bases at J, leaving 3 bases unmatched. CDR3 length: 12 amino acids. CDR1 is SNHLY, CDR2 FYNNEI, per germline. Here the CDR3 DNA reads TGTGCCAGCCGGGACAGGGTCGAAAAACTGTTTTTT. Amino acids: CASRDRVEKLFF.

The V and J genes are TRBV7-2 and TRBJ2-5; D is unresolved. Germline V gene sequence: CDR1 SGHTA, CDR2 FQGNSA. The CDR3 extends over 15 amino acids. V lost 1 base and J 6 bases, leaving 15 bases between the germline ends. The CDR3 bases are TGTGCCAGCAGCTTAGTCGTCGGCCTAGGGCAGACCCAGTACTTC. Translating gives CASSLVVGLGQTQYF.

This clonotype showed up many times. The CDR3 nucleotides read TGCAGTGCACCGGGCAGAACCGGGGAGCTGTTTTTT. This translates into CSAPGRTGELFF. The chain links TRBV20-1 to TRBJ2-2, with unresolved D. V lost 6 bases to trimming and J lost 5 bases, with 10 bases between them. The CDR3 runs 12 residues. Germline-derived CDR1 and CDR2 are DFQATT and SNEGSKA (reference sequence).

By sample share, this clonotype is medium-sized. This chain connects TRBV27 to TRBJ1-4; TRBD1 is a possible D gene (6 bases). V lost 7 bases and J lost 8, with 14 bases in between. Per germline, CDR1 MNHEY and CDR2 SMNVEV (reference sequence). CDR3 length: 13 amino acids. This CDR3 reads CASMGAPGEKLFF. Here the CDR3 DNA reads TGTGCCAGCATGGGGGCGCCGGGAGAAAAACTGTTTTTT.

As for this clonotype: Germline is not matched at one junction end, which may reflect a read error. The chain recombines TRBV5-6 with TRBJ1-3; TRBD1 might be the D (6 bases). Germline V gene data show CDR1 as SGHDT and CDR2 as YYEEEE. The CDR3 extends over 13 amino acids. DNA of the CDR3: TGTGCCAGCAGCTTGTCAGGGGCTTACACCACATATTTT. This gives the protein CASSLSGAYTTYF.

This clonotype has a handful of counts. This chain uses TRBV15 with TRBJ1-1; maybe TRBD1 (6 bases). CDR1 is LNHNV and CDR2 is YYDKDF in the germline V gene (reference sequence). This CDR3 spans 12 amino acids. V dropped 3 bases and J dropped 7 bases, with 9 bases sitting between them. The CDR3 is CATSRTGLEAFF. CDR3 nucleotide sequence: TGTGCCACCAGCAGGACAGGACTTGAAGCTTTCTTT.

This chain connects TRBV7-2 to TRBJ2-7, with TRBD1 as a possible D gene (7 bases). The CDR3 sequence is 16 residues long. V was cut by 3 bases and J by 3 bases, with 18 bases left in between. CDR1 and CDR2 (germline): SGHTA, FQGNSA. CDR3 sequence reads: CASSLQGGFLYYEQYF. The CDR3 nucleotides are TGTGCCAGCAGCTTGCAGGGGGGTTTCCTCTACTACGAGCAGTACTTC.

This rearrangement joins TRBV12-3 or TRBV12-4 to TRBJ2-1, with unresolved D. The length of the CDR3 is 11 residues. With 7 bases removed from V and 9 bases from J, the gap between germline ends came to 10 bases. The CDR3 protein is CASTKIGEQFF. CDR3 nucleotide sequence: TGTGCCAGCACCAAGATTGGTGAGCAGTTCTTC.

This clonotype has more than one count but fewer than ten. This chain uses TRBV24-1 with TRBJ1-1; D ambiguous. The germline V gene encodes CDR1 KGHDR and CDR2 SFDVKD. V lost 5 bases, J lost 4 bases, and 10 bases lay in between. This CDR3 is 13 amino acids long. The CDR3, as DNA: TGTGCCACCAGTGGGTCGGAGTTCACTGAAGCTTTCTTT. Translated: CATSGSEFTEAFF.